Listed below are T cell receptor beta chains from one sample, sequenced in a study of T-cell reconstitution after alpha-beta-depleted transplantation in children. TCRdb re-analysed the PCR reads in MiXCR, keeping a single row per CDR3 protein. The repertoire consists of fewer than 120,000 distinct CDR3 sequences, with 10% occurring once and the leading ten covering about 7.3%. The material sequenced was PBMCs from the stem cell graft donor, taken from the stem cell graft. These receptors were taken from a human donor who donated a stem cell graft to a child with acute lymphoblastic leukemia. The CDR3 runs from the conserved cysteine through the conserved F or W. D genes are given only for firm matches. The listing skips clone size in some rows; elsewhere it reads once, few, many or a size class.

CDR3nt	CDR3aa	v_gene	abundance	j_gene	d_gene
TGCAGTGCTAGAGATCGGGATAGCGGGGGGGCTAAGGAGACCCAGTACTTC	CSARDRDSGGAKETQYF	TRBV20-1	many	TRBJ2-5	TRBD2
TGCGCCAGCAGCTCGGGACAGCAAAGCACAGATACGCAGTATTTT	CASSSGQQSTDTQYF	TRBV5-1	NA	TRBJ2-3	TRBD1
TGTGCCAGCAGTTACTCTCCGGCTAGCGGGGGATATTACGAGCAGTACTTC	CASSYSPASGGYYEQYF	TRBV6-2/TRBV6-3	many	TRBJ2-7	TRBD2
TGCGCCAGCAGCTTGGGCGCTTGGGCAGAAACACTCTCTGGGGCCAACGTCCTGACTTTC	CASSLGAWAETLSGANVLTF	TRBV5-1	many	TRBJ2-6	NA
TGTGCCAGCAGTTTAGGACCAACAGATACGCAGTATTTT	CASSLGPTDTQYF	TRBV12-3/TRBV12-4	many	TRBJ2-3	NA
TGTGCCAGCAGTTTGTTGGTTCACGACCAAGAGACCCAGTACTTC	CASSLLVHDQETQYF	TRBV12-3/TRBV12-4	few	TRBJ2-5	NA
TGTGCCAGCAGTTACACGCAGGGTAGAGATACGCAGTATTTT	CASSYTQGRDTQYF	TRBV6-5	many	TRBJ2-3	NA
TGCAGTGCTAGGGAACTAGCATATGAGACCCAGTACTTC	CSARELAYETQYF	TRBV20-1	many	TRBJ2-5	NA
TGCGCCAGCAGCCGGGACAGACGAAACTACGAGCAGTACTTC	CASSRDRRNYEQYF	TRBV4-3	many	TRBJ2-7	TRBD1
TGCAGTGCTAGAGATCCAGGGAGGTTTAGTAATTCACCCCTCCACTTT	CSARDPGRFSNSPLHF	TRBV20-1	many	TRBJ1-6	NA
TGCGCCAGCAGCCAAGAAGGGCAGGCCGGGGGGAACATTCAGTACTTC	CASSQEGQAGGNIQYF	TRBV4-3	NA	TRBJ2-4	TRBD2
TGTGCCAGCAGCCACAGGTTGGGGCTAGGGTATGGCTACACCTTC	CASSHRLGLGYGYTF	TRBV7-2	many	TRBJ1-2	NA
TGCGCCAGCAGCCAAGATTGGGGTCCCGGAGCTGAAGCTTTCTTT	CASSQDWGPGAEAFF	TRBV4-3	many	TRBJ1-1	NA
NA	CASSSSPWGGNQPQHF	TRBV6-5	many	TRBJ1-5	NA
TGCAGTGCTAGAGGGGGGAACACTGAAGCTTTCTTT	CSARGGNTEAFF	TRBV20-1	many	TRBJ1-1	NA
TGTGCCAGCAGTTTGAACACAGGGGCGGTCACCGGGGAGCTGTTTTTT	CASSLNTGAVTGELFF	TRBV27	many	TRBJ2-2	TRBD1
TGTGCCAGCAGCCCCTTGGGGGTTAAGGCCTACGAGCAGTACTTC	CASSPLGVKAYEQYF	TRBV7-9	many	TRBJ2-7	NA
TGTGCCAGCAGCTTAGCGCCACAGGGGCGAACGGAGTATGGCTACACCTTC	CASSLAPQGRTEYGYTF	TRBV7-2	many	TRBJ1-2	TRBD1